This T cell receptor beta chain was retrieved from a study of T cells after yellow fever vaccination. Study-wide findings and caveats: By day 5 rather than day 15, the secondary response had peaked, though it was weaker.

In making TCR cDNA, 5'RACE template switching added a universal primer site and UMIs to it. A single record per CDR3 protein comes from TCRdb applying MiXCR to the 5' RACE reads. The profile shows about 320,000 distinct CDR3 sequences, 3.5% to 4.5% of them singletons. In its sample, this clonotype was seen many times. The antigen is not known. The CDR3 loop spans 14 amino acids. Germline lookup yields CDR1 DFQATT and CDR2 SNEGSKA (reference sequence). The junction had 7 bases not matched to a gene; V was cut back by 5 bases and J by 2 bases. The sample here was PBMCs, taken 15 days after the yellow fever booster vaccination. The receptor was derived from a man aged 18 to 29 who received the YFV17D yellow fever vaccine. V and J are TRBV20-1 and TRBJ2-3; 7 bases are a match to TRBD2. This CDR3 is CSARLGLNTDTQYF. The CDR3 bases are TGCAGTGCTCGCCTGGGACTAAACACAGATACGCAGTATTTT.